The sequence of this T cell receptor (beta chain) was determined in a study of shared clonotypes between healthy human individuals. General study results and limits: Researchers sampled only blood; tissue repertoires likely differ.

A single count supports this clone. As yet, its antigen is unknown. Per germline, CDR1 MDHEN and CDR2 SYDVKM. V was clipped by 6 bases and J by 10 bases, with 22 bases between them. CDR3 length equals 15 residues. Sequenced by immunoSEQ multiplex PCR; TCRdb stores in-frame clones only, minus some. This table holds millions of clones, 80% to 95% found once. Sequenced: naive CD4+ T cells from PBMCs. Stated subset: CD45RA+ positively selected. The chain joins TRBV28 to TRBJ2-1; D unresolved. This TCR came from a man aged 18-30 years in good health. Some clones in this sample may be carry-over from other donors' samples. The CDR3 loop is CASSLVDDGRPEQFF. The DNA for the CDR3 is TGTGCCAGCAGCCTGGTTGATGATGGGCGGCCCGAGCAGTTCTTC.